This entry features one T cell receptor beta chain sequence. Its target is unknown. The data originate from a study of T cells in Graves' hyperthyroidism and ophthalmopathy. Diagnosing involved the use of clinical symptoms, serum thyroxine and TRAb, thyroid ultrasound and orbital computed tomography. CDR1 MNHEY and CDR2 SVGAGI come from the germline V gene. V was trimmed by 4 bases and J by 4 bases, leaving 13 bases between them. This CDR3 has 14 amino acids. Study results and caveats: Clonotypes that were expanded in thyroid above 0.001 mostly appeared in blood too.

Amplification of TCR beta CDR3 regions was performed using RNA transcripts as template. In the first-round RT-PCR of the TCR CDR3, the HTBI primer set was used. TCRdb reprocessed the multiplex PCR reads with MiXCR, giving one entry per CDR3 protein. Of under 300,000 distinct CDR3 sequences listed, 25% to 30% were seen once; the top ten hold around 28%. This sequence joins TRBV6-5 and TRBJ1-2; D is uncertain. This clonotype originated in a man in his forties with Graves' hyperthyroidism that later progressed to Graves' ophthalmopathy. Sequencing was performed on blood. CDR3 sequence reads: CASSSLGSRYGYTF. The DNA for the CDR3 is TGTGCCAGCAGTTCCTTAGGTAGCCGCTATGGCTACACCTTC.